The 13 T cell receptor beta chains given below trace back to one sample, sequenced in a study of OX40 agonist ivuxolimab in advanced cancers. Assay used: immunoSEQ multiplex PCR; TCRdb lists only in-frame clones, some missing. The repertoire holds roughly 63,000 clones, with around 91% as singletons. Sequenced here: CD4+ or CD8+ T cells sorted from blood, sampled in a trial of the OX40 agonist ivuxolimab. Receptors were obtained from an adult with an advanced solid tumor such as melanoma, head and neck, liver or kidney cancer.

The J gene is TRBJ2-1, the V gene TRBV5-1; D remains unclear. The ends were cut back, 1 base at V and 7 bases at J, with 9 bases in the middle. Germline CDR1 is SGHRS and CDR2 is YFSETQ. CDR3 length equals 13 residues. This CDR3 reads CASSLRVRNEQFF. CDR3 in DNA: TGCGCCAGCAGCTTGAGGGTCAGGAATGAGCAGTTCTTC.

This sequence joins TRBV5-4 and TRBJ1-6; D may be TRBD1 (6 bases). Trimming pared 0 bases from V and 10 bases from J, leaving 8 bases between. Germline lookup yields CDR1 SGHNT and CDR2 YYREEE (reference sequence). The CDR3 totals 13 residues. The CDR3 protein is CASSLEGGSPLHF. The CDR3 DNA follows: TGTGCCAGCAGCTTGGAGGGGGGATCACCCCTCCACTTT.

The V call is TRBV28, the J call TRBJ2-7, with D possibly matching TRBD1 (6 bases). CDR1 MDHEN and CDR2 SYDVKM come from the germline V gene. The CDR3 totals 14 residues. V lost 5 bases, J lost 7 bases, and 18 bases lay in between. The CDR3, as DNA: TGTGCCAGCAGTCCTAACCCAAGCGGACAGGAGCAGTACTTC. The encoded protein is CASSPNPSGQEQYF.

In nucleotides, the CDR3 is TGTGCCAGCAGTGTCACCCCGTACAATGAGCAGTTCTTC. Translating it yields CASSVTPYNEQFF. The V gene is TRBV11-1, the J gene TRBJ2-1; D gene uncertain. The V and J ends lost 6 bases and 4 bases respectively, with 10 bases between them. Germline V gives CDR1 SGHAT, CDR2 FQDESV (reference sequence). The CDR3 is 13 residues long.

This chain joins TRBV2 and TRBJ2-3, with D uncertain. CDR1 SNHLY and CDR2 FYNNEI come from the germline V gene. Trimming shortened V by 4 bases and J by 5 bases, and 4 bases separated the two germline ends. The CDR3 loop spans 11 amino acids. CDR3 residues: CASSAKDTQYF. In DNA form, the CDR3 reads TGTGCCAGCAGTGCAAAAGATACGCAGTATTTT. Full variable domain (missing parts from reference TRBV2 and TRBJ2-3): EPEVTQTPSHQVTQMGQEVILRCVPISNHLYFYWYRQILGQKVEFLVSFYNNEISEKSEIFDDQFSVERPDGSNFTLKIRSTKLEDSAMYFCASSAKDTQYFGPGTRLTVL.

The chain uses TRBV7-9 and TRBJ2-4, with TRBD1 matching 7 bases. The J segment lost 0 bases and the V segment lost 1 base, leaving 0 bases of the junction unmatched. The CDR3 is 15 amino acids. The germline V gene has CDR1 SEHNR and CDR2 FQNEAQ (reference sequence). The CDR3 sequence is CASSLGQGAKNIQYF. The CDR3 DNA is TGTGCCAGCAGCTTAGGACAGGGAGCCAAAAACATTCAGTACTTC.

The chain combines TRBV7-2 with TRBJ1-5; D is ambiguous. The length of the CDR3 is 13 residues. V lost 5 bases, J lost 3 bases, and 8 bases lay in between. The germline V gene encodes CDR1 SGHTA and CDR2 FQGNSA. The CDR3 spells CASSARANQPQHF. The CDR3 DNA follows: TGTGCCAGCAGCGCACGAGCCAATCAGCCCCAGCATTTT.

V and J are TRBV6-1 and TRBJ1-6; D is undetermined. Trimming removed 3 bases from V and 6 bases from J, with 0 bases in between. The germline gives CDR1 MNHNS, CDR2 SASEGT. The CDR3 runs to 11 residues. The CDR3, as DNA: TGTGCCAGCAGTGATAATTCACCCCTCCACTTT. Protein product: CASSDNSPLHF.

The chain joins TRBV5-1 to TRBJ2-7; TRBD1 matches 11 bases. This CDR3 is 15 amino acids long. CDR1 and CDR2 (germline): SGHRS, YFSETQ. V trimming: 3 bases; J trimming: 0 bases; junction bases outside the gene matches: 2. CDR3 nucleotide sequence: TGCGCCAGCAGCTCAGGGACAGGGGGCTCCTACGAGCAGTACTTC. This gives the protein CASSSGTGGSYEQYF.

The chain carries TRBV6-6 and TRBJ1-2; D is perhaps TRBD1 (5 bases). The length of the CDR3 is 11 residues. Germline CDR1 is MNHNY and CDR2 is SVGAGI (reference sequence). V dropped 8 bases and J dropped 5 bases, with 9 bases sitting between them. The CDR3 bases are TGTGCCAGCGGGACGGCATATGGCTACACCTTC. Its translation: CASGTAYGYTF.

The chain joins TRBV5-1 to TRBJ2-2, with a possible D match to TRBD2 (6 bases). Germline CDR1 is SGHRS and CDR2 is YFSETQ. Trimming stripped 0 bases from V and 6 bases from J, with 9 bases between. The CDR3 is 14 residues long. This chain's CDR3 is CASSLGPGAGELFF. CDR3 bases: TGCGCCAGCAGCTTGGGTCCGGGGGCCGGGGAGCTGTTTTTT.

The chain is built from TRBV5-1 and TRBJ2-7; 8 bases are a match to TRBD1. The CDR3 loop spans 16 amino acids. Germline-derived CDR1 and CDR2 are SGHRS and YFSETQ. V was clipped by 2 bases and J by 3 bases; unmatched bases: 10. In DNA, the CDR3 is TGCGCCAGCAGCTTTAATAGCGTAGGACAGGGCTACGAGCAGTACTTC. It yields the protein CASSFNSVGQGYEQYF.

In DNA form, the CDR3 reads TGTGCCAGCGCAACCGGGAAAACACGGGGAAACACCATATATTTT. Amino acids: CASATGKTRGNTIYF. The chain carries TRBV19 and TRBJ1-3; D is undetermined. V gave up 9 bases and J gave up 4 bases, with 19 bases separating them. Germline CDR1 is LNHDA and CDR2 is SQIVND (reference sequence). The CDR3 is made up of 15 amino acids.